This TCR beta chain was captured in a study of control samples from healthy donors and cancer patients. TCRdb keeps only in-frame clones here, not all; method: immunoSEQ multiplex PCR. Of about 130,000 clones listed, 92% are singletons. The CDR3 runs 11 residues. The germline CDR1 and CDR2 sequences are SGHAT and FQNNGV. Trimming removed 8 bases from V and 9 bases from J, with 11 bases in between. This clone has just a few counts. This sequence was found in a young man in good health. The chain is built from TRBV11-2 and TRBJ2-1, with a tentative D call TRBD2 (5 bases). Sequencing was done on a sample of blood. CDR3 region: CASAPGSEQFF. Here the CDR3 DNA reads TGTGCCAGCGCCCCTGGGAGTGAGCAGTTCTTC.